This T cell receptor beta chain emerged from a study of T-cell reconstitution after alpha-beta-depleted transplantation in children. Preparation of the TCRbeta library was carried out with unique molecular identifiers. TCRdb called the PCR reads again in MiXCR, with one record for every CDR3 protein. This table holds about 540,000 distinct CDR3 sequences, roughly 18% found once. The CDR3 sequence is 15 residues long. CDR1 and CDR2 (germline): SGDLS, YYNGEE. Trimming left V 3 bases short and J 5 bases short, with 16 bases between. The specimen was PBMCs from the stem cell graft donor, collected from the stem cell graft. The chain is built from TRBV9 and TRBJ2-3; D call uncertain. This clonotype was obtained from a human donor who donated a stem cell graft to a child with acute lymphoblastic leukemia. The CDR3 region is CASSDYISMGDTQYF. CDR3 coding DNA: TGTGCCAGCAGCGATTACATTAGCATGGGAGATACGCAGTATTTT.